Below are 14 T cell receptor beta chains sequenced from a single sample in a study of tumor-infiltrating lymphocytes in primary liver carcinoma. The approximately 17-32 mg bulk tissue piece was not sorted before simultaneous RNA and DNA extraction. A primer in the constant region served to generate TCR beta cDNA from about 470 ng of total RNA. Researchers made the TCR beta libraries by running three nested multiplex PCR rounds with slightly modified ARM-PCR. Amplification in the first two PCR rounds was performed using TRBV1-TRBV30 forward primers and a C-beta reverse primer for around 11 cycles each. Via MiXCR, TCRdb re-called the multiplex PCR reads, giving one row per CDR3 protein. Among more than 75,000 distinct CDR3 sequences listed, 65% to 80% were seen once. The sequenced material came from liver tumor tissue from sampling region 1. The sample's subset: tumor region T1, superior pole. The receptor source for this set is a man in his forties or fifties with primary liver carcinoma and hepatitis B virus infection.

Comment on this clonotype: The junction does not match germline at one end; this may be a read error. The chain employs TRBV4-1 and TRBJ2-5; D is perhaps TRBD1 (6 bases). The CDR3 spans 15 residues. Germline CDR1 is MGHRA and CDR2 is YSYEKL. CDR3 sequence reads: CTSSRGEDSQETQYF. The CDR3, as DNA: TGCACCAGCAGCCGAGGAGAGGACAGCCAAGAGACCCAATACTTC.

The rearrangement uses TRBV19 and TRBJ1-2; the match to TRBD1 covers 9 bases. This CDR3 is 13 amino acids long. The germline V gene encodes CDR1 LNHDA and CDR2 SQIVND (reference sequence). V was pared by 5 bases and J by 7 bases, with 5 bases of the junction left unmatched. Here the CDR3 reads CASSRDRESGYTF. The CDR3 region has the DNA TGTGCCAGTAGTCGGGACAGGGAAAGTGGCTACACCTTC.

A word on this clonotype: Likely a read error: the CDR3 ends without its conserved phenylalanine or tryptophan. The J gene is TRBJ2-1, the V gene TRBV29-1; perhaps TRBD2 as D (7 bases). Germline V gives CDR1 SQVTM, CDR2 ANQGSEA. This CDR3 is 15 amino acids long. The germline V and J ends were trimmed by 3 bases and 0 bases, with 12 bases remaining between them. The CDR3 here is CSVETGGSSYNEQFS. DNA of the CDR3: TGCAGCGTTGAGACAGGCGGGAGCTCCTACAATGAGCAGTTCTCC.

Comment on this clonotype: One end of the junction is discordant with germline, which a read error may explain. V usage is TRBV11-2 and J usage is TRBJ1-5; no definite D call. The germline gives CDR1 SGHAT, CDR2 FQNNGV. This CDR3 has 14 residues. The DNA of the CDR3 is TGTGCCAGCAACACCGGACGGGTTCCCGAGCCCCAGCACTTT. It is translated as CASNTGRVPEPQHF.

The chain joins TRBV20-1 to TRBJ1-1, with 11 bases lining up with TRBD1. This CDR3 comprises 14 residues. J lost 7 bases, V lost 3 bases, and 7 bases had no gene match. Per germline, CDR1 DFQATT and CDR2 SNEGSKA (reference sequence). The CDR3 sequence: CSASPGTGGSEAFF. CDR3 in DNA: TGCAGTGCTAGTCCCGGGACAGGGGGTAGTGAAGCTTTCTTT.

On this clonotype: A read error may be the cause here, since a much bigger clone is one base away. This rearrangement joins TRBV30 to TRBJ1-2; D remains unclear. The CDR3 has 12 residues. Germline loops: CDR1 GTSNPN, CDR2 SVGIG (reference sequence). The CDR3 DNA sequence: TGTGCCTGGAGTGTAGGGAGCTATGGCCACACCTTC. This gives the protein CAWSVGSYGHTF.

The V gene is TRBV28, the J gene TRBJ1-5, with TRBD1 identical over 9 bases. This CDR3 has 17 residues. Unmatched junction bases numbered 12, after V lost 7 bases and J lost 2 bases. Per the germline V gene, CDR1 is MDHEN and CDR2 is SYDVKM. CDR3 coding DNA: TGTGCCAGCAACCGTGACAGGGGGAAGGATCGCAATCAGCCCCAGCATTTT. Translation gives CASNRDRGKDRNQPQHF. Drawing the rest from reference TRBV28 and TRBJ1-5, the complete variable domain is DVKVTQSSRYLVKRTGEKVFLECVQDMDHENMFWYRQDPGLGLRLIYFSYDVKMKEKGDIPEGYSVSREKKERFSLILESASTNQTSMYLCASNRDRGKDRNQPQHFGDGTRLSIL.

In its sample, this clonotype is medium-sized. The chain uses TRBV11-2 and TRBJ2-5; TRBD2 agrees at 12 bases. CDR3 length: 17 amino acids. V dropped 0 bases and J dropped 5; count of bases not matched to a gene: 7. CDR1 and CDR2 (germline): SGHAT, FQNNGV. The CDR3 spells CASSLELGLAGRETQYF. The CDR3 DNA is TGTGCCAGCAGCTTAGAGTTAGGACTAGCGGGAAGGGAGACCCAGTACTTC.

This clonotype came up a few times. The gene calls are TRBV7-2 and TRBJ1-1; 8 bases align to TRBD1. V lost 5 bases and J lost 1; bases outside the gene matches: 9. CDR3 size: 16 residues. Per germline, CDR1 SGHTA and CDR2 FQGNSA. CDR3 DNA: TGTGCCAGCAGCCCCCTGGGCGGACAGGGGAACACTGAAGCTTTCTTT. This translates into CASSPLGGQGNTEAFF.

A word on this clonotype: Sequence at one end of the junction differs from germline and may be a read error. CDR3 in DNA: TGTGCCAGCAGCTGGCCTAGCGGGTTTAACAATAAGCAGTTCTTC. Translating gives CASSWPSGFNNKQFF. The chain links TRBV11-2 to TRBJ2-1; 8 positions agree with TRBD2. Germline lookup yields CDR1 SGHAT and CDR2 FQNNGV. The CDR3 totals 15 residues.

This clonotype was detected a few times. One end of the junction fails to match germline, which may point to a read error. The chain recombines TRBV4-2 with TRBJ2-2; 7 bases match TRBD2. The length of the CDR3 is 15 residues. The germline V gene has CDR1 LGHNA and CDR2 YNFKEQ. The DNA for the CDR3 is TGTGCCAGCAGCCAAGAGCTGGGAAACAGCGGGGAGCAGTTTTTT. It specifies CASSQELGNSGEQFF.

The chain combines TRBV2 with TRBJ1-1; 7 nucleotides line up with TRBD1. Per the germline V gene, CDR1 is SNHLY and CDR2 is FYNNEI. Trimming cost V 7 bases and J 8 bases; bases outside gene matches: 13. The CDR3 totals 14 residues. The CDR3 DNA reads as TGTGCCAGCATCGGGACAGACATGTATCGGGAAGCTTTCTTT. Residues: CASIGTDMYREAFF.

For this clonotype: This CDR3 fails to terminate in the conserved phenylalanine or tryptophan, so it likely reflects a read error. The limits of the CDR3 on the DNA are not certain, so only TCRdb's listed CDR3 is given. The chain links TRBV11-2 to TRBJ1-2. Termini included, the CDR3 measures 16 amino acids. Germline V gene sequence: CDR1 SGHAT, CDR2 FQNNGV. The CDR3 is CASSLGDAGTLYGYIV.

Notes on this clonotype: An end of the junction differs from the germline gene, which may be a read error. V is TRBV6-6 and J is TRBJ2-7, with a possible D match to TRBD2 (5 bases). The CDR3 has 13 amino acids. Germline V lookup: CDR1 MNHNY, CDR2 SVGAGI (reference sequence). The CDR3 DNA is TGTGCCAGCAGTTTCAGACCGGACTGCGAGGAGTACTTC. It is translated as CASSFRPDCEEYF.